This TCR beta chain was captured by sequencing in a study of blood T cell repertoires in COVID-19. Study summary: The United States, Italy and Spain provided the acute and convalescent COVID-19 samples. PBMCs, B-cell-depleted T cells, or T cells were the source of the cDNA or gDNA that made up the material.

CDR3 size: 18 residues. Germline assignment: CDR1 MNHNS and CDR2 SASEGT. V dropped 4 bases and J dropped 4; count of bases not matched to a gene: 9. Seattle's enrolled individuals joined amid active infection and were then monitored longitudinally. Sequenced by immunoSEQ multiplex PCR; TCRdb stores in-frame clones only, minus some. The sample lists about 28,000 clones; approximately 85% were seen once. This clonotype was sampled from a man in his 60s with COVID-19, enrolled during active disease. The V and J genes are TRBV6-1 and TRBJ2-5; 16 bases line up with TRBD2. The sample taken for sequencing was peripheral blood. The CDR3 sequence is CASSAGTSGRARGETQYF. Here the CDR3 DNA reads TGTGCCAGCAGTGCCGGGACTAGCGGGAGGGCCCGGGGAGAGACCCAGTACTTC.